The present T cell receptor (beta chain) was sequenced within a study of blood T cell repertoires in COVID-19 (dated by TCRdb to the early 2020s). Background on the whole study: Samples covering the acute and convalescent phases of COVID-19 were provided by collaborators in the United States, Italy and Spain. The material from the prospective study consisted of cDNA or gDNA derived from T cells, B-cell-depleted T cells, or PBMCs. Deeply sampled blood TCRbeta repertoires from subjects exposed to, actively infected with, or recovered from COVID-19 were included in the dataset. The repertoires were released in a freely available public database intended as a resource for research on the immune response to SARS-CoV-2. The samples were drawn from two sources: the first 160 participants of the ongoing ImmuneRACE study, and 950 to 1,500 subjects contributed by 6 global collaborators. Sample metadata almost always included a de-identified subject ID, COVID-19 status, age in years and sex. Where HLA class I and class II types were available, the types were taken from metadata supplied by the sample provider, not from assay-based typing.

In Seattle, one collaborating source enrolled patients while the infection was active and tracked those patients longitudinally over the course of disease. Whole blood was collected in K2EDTA tubes by collaborating institutions according to the institutions' own protocols. For TCRbeta analysis, collaborators shipped samples in one of three forms: frozen whole blood, isolated PBMCs, or DNA extracted from either of those sample types. Ends trimmed: V by 4 bases, J by 2 bases; bases unmatched to a gene: 6. CDR1 and CDR2, looked up from the germline V gene (reference sequence), are GTSNPN and SVGIG. The CDR3 spans 14 residues, from the cysteine through the phenylalanine. The retained sequence is limited to the CDR3, 42 bases, with the frame set at the first base. This clone was detected only a few times. What this receptor recognizes is not known. No clone much larger than this one lies a single base away; base qualities are absent.

The research as a whole found: The amount of clinical and demographic metadata varied by source and participant and was provided uncurated.

TCRbeta CDR3 regions were amplified from genomic DNA using the immunoSEQ Assay, a bias-controlled multiplex PCR. Under the source paper's analysis protocol: Within the assay, amplification of reference gene primers was used to estimate how many nucleated cells each sample contained. To quantify the absolute abundance of each unique TCRbeta CDR3 rearrangement, sequence reads were collapsed and filtered. Productive Simpson clonality was computed per sample as the square root of Simpson's diversity index over productive rearrangements. The immuneACCESS repertoire file appears here via TCRdb, limited to in-frame rearrangements. These files lack a portion of the clones; in checked studies, under half of the deficit traces to unresolved V genes, and the cause of the others is not known. For V, J and clone size, that table is used; D and trimming come from the DNA. A total of 250,000 to 350,000 clones appear in this sample, about nine tenths of them only once. About 11% of the sample rests with the top ten.

This receptor chain uses TRBV30 and TRBJ2-7; 9 of the junction bases match TRBD2. What was sequenced was peripheral blood. This clonotype originated in a young woman with COVID-19, enrolled during active disease. The DNA is as follows: TGTGCCTGGACCCCCGCGGGGGGGACCTACGAGCAGTACTTC. It codes for CAWTPAGGTYEQYF.